These 6 T cell receptor beta chains share one sample of origin, sequenced in a study of blood T cell repertoires in COVID-19. Produced via immunoSEQ multiplex PCR; TCRdb's table is partial and in-frame only. Among about 88,000 clones listed, 86% were seen once. The sequenced sample consisted of peripheral blood. All receptors derive from a human donor in a cohort sampled during active COVID-19.

The chain is built from TRBV11-2 and TRBJ2-1, with TRBD1 matching over 9 bases. This CDR3 spans 17 amino acids. Germline values: CDR1 SGHAT, CDR2 FQNNGV. Unmatched junction bases numbered 12, after V lost 5 bases and J lost 4 bases. This CDR3 reads CASSPPSGTGNYNEQFF. As DNA, the CDR3 is TGTGCCAGCAGCCCCCCCTCAGGGACAGGGAATTACAATGAGCAGTTCTTC.

The genes are TRBV2 and TRBJ1-1; D not certain. The CDR3 sequence is 14 residues long. With 6 bases removed from V and 3 bases from J, the gap between germline ends came to 14 bases. CDR1 SNHLY and CDR2 FYNNEI come from the germline V gene. CDR3 amino acids: CASRVQSADTEAFF. CDR3 nucleotides: TGTGCCAGCAGAGTACAATCAGCGGACACTGAAGCTTTCTTT.

The chain employs TRBV7-9 and TRBJ1-2; 7 positions agree with TRBD1. The CDR3 consists of 14 residues. Germline V gives CDR1 SEHNR, CDR2 FQNEAQ (reference sequence). V dropped 5 bases and J dropped 7; count of bases not matched to a gene: 10. CDR3 DNA sequence: TGTGCCAGCAGCGCTTCCGGGACAGCTTCTGGCTACACCTTC. As protein: CASSASGTASGYTF.

V is TRBV19 and J is TRBJ1-5; 8 positions match TRBD1. The CDR3 runs to 16 residues. The V gene's germline CDR1 is LNHDA and CDR2 SQIVND (reference sequence). The trim removed 9 bases at V and 0 bases at J, leaving 10 bases unmatched. The CDR3: CASTPLTGGSNQPQHF. DNA for the CDR3: TGTGCCAGCACCCCCCTCACAGGGGGTAGCAATCAGCCCCAGCATTTT.

The chain combines TRBV4-3 with TRBJ1-2, with TRBD1 matching over 10 bases. The length of the CDR3 is 17 residues. Trimming cost V 2 bases and J 7 bases; bases outside gene matches: 13. Germline-derived CDR1 and CDR2 are LGHNA and YSLEER. Here the CDR3 reads CASSQSRLDRGRSGYTF. CDR3 in DNA: TGCGCCAGCAGCCAATCACGATTGGACAGGGGGAGAAGTGGCTACACCTTC.

This clone was detected ten times or more. The rearrangement links TRBV7-2 to TRBJ1-5; 8 bases match TRBD1. The CDR3 consists of 15 residues. Germline CDR1 reads SGHTA; CDR2 reads FQGNSA. V shed 4 bases and J 7 bases; nucleotides not matched to a gene: 9. The CDR3 reads CASSSLGQGGQPQHF. CDR3 sequence (DNA): TGTGCCAGCAGCTCACTCGGACAGGGAGGGCAGCCCCAGCATTTT.